The next 19 T cell receptor beta chains were all read from a single sample in a study of early T cells in non-severe SARS-CoV-2 infection (dated by TCRdb to the early 2020s). Library generation was performed with 5' RACE. The instrument was a NextSeq 500. In-frame beta chains were kept once TCRdb had trimmed the public reads at Q25 with fastp and called clones with MiXCR. All rows with the same CDR3 protein become a single entry with the most common DNA and genes. The sample table shows just under 90,000 distinct CDR3 sequences, and under 15% are seen once. The ten most abundant clones make up roughly 6.4% of the sample. Sequenced: whole blood. The source is an adult who was a healthcare worker with PCR-confirmed SARS-CoV-2 infection or an uninfected control (not recorded which).

The chain joins TRBV7-2 to TRBJ2-7, with TRBD1 matching over 7 bases. After removal of 5 bases from V and 4 bases from J, the junction contained 11 bases not matched to a gene. The CDR3 is made up of 15 amino acids. The germline V gene encodes CDR1 SGHTA and CDR2 FQGNSA. CDR3 sequence (DNA): TGTGCCAGCAGCCCCCGTCGACAGGGTGATTACGAGCAGTACTTC. Its protein product is CASSPRRQGDYEQYF. Together with reference TRBV7-2 and TRBJ2-7, the CDR3 gives the full variable domain: GAGVSQSPSNKVTEKGKDVELRCDPISGHTALYWYRQSLGQGLEFLIYFQGNSAPDKSGLPSDRFSAERTGGSVSTLTIQRTQQEDSAVYLCASSPRRQGDYEQYFGPGTRLTVT.

This clonotype has a count of ten or more. The rearrangement joins TRBV14 to TRBJ2-5; perhaps TRBD1 as D (5 bases). Between the trimmed V and J ends, which lost 1 base and 5 bases, there was a span of 14 bases. CDR1 SGHDN and CDR2 FVKESK come from the germline V gene. The CDR3 is 15 amino acids. In DNA form, the CDR3 reads TGTGCCAGCAGCCAAGTGGGCAGAAACAGGGAGACCCAGTACTTC. This translates into CASSQVGRNRETQYF.

This clonotype was counted ten times or more. The chain has TRBV6-6 and TRBJ1-5; a weak D match, TRBD1 (6 bases). V gave up 8 bases and J gave up 0 bases, with 17 bases separating them. CDR1 and CDR2 (germline): MNHNY, SVGAGI (reference sequence). The length of the CDR3 is 16 residues. As DNA, the CDR3 is TGTGCCAGCGGATTAGAGACAGGTCATAGCAATCAGCCCCAGCATTTT. Translation: CASGLETGHSNQPQHF.

The chain joins TRBV10-3 to TRBJ2-3; 7 bases agree with TRBD1. The J segment lost 3 bases and the V segment lost 2 bases, leaving 5 bases of the junction unmatched. The CDR3 is made up of 15 amino acids. CDR1 ENHRY and CDR2 SYGVKD come from the germline V gene. CDR3 DNA: TGTGCCATCAGTGAGGACAGGGCTGGGACAGATACGCAGTATTTT. Its protein is CAISEDRAGTDTQYF.

The chain employs TRBV28 and TRBJ2-1, with D uncertain. The CDR3 loop spans 12 amino acids. V was pared by 7 bases and J by 7 bases, with 11 bases between. Per germline, CDR1 MDHEN and CDR2 SYDVKM. CDR3 in amino acids: CASNLLGNEQFF. CDR3 coding DNA: TGTGCCAGCAACCTGTTAGGGAATGAGCAGTTCTTC. The full variable domain, with the rest looked up from reference TRBV28 and TRBJ2-1, is DVKVTQSSRYLVKRTGEKVFLECVQDMDHENMFWYRQDPGLGLRLIYFSYDVKMKEKGDIPEGYSVSREKKERFSLILESASTNQTSMYLCASNLLGNEQFFGPGTRLTVL.

This clonotype showed up many times. The rearrangement joins TRBV7-9 to TRBJ1-1, with D unresolved. This CDR3 comprises 15 residues. Trimming took off 2 bases at V and 6 bases at J, with 16 bases between the two ends. CDR1 is SEHNR and CDR2 is FQNEAQ in the germline V gene (reference sequence). The CDR3 sequence is CASSLSPSTGAEAFF. The DNA for the CDR3 is TGTGCCAGCAGCTTAAGTCCATCCACGGGAGCTGAAGCTTTCTTT. Supplemented by reference TRBV7-9 and TRBJ1-1, the full variable domain reads DTGVSQNPRHKITKRGQNVTFRCDPISEHNRLYWYRQTLGQGPEFLTYFQNEAQLEKSRLLSDRFSAERPKGSFSTLEIQRTEQGDSAMYLCASSLSPSTGAEAFFGQGTRLTVV.

The chain recombines TRBV11-2 with TRBJ2-1; D gene unclear. V lost 1 base and J 4 bases, leaving 14 bases between the germline ends. This CDR3 contains 16 residues. Per the germline V gene, CDR1 is SGHAT and CDR2 is FQNNGV. This CDR3 reads CASSLVGAGRYNEQFF. DNA of the CDR3: TGTGCCAGCAGCTTAGTGGGTGCCGGGCGTTACAATGAGCAGTTCTTC.

The rearrangement links TRBV20-1 to TRBJ1-1, with a possible D match to TRBD1 (5 bases). From germline, CDR1 is DFQATT and CDR2 SNEGSKA (reference sequence). This CDR3 is 14 amino acids long. Trimming removed 3 bases at V and 3 bases at J, with 14 bases between. This CDR3 is CSARPQGGYTEAFF. CDR3 in DNA: TGCAGTGCTAGGCCGCAGGGAGGTTACACTGAAGCTTTCTTT.

The chain has TRBV15 and TRBJ2-7; D remains ambiguous. Trimming took off 4 bases at V and 2 bases at J, with 12 bases between the two ends. There are 14 residues in the CDR3. The V gene's germline CDR1 is LNHNV and CDR2 YYDKDF (reference sequence). The CDR3 DNA follows: TGTGCCACCAGCATGCGGCACCTTGCCTACGAGCAGTACTTC. Translated: CATSMRHLAYEQYF.

The table lists this clonotype with a few counts. V is TRBV30 and J is TRBJ2-1; 7 bases map to TRBD2. V lost 4 bases and J lost 2; bases outside the gene matches: 2. Germline CDR1 and CDR2: GTSNPN and SVGIG (reference sequence). The CDR3 covers 13 residues. In DNA, the CDR3 is TGTGCCTGGAAAACTAGCGCCTACAATGAGCAGTTCTTC. The encoded protein is CAWKTSAYNEQFF.

The table lists this clonotype with a few counts. This chain links TRBV28 with TRBJ1-6; TRBD1 might be the D (5 bases). This CDR3 has 15 residues. In germline, CDR1 is MDHEN, CDR2 SYDVKM. The V end was cut by 3 bases, the J end by 5 bases, with 11 bases between. The CDR3, as DNA: TGTGCCAGCAGTTTGACAGCCAGACATAATTCACCCCTCCACTTT. Translating gives CASSLTARHNSPLHF.

This clonotype was detected a few times. The chain couples TRBV12-3 or TRBV12-4 to TRBJ2-1, with 7 nucleotides matching TRBD2. V trimming: 3 bases; J trimming: 5 bases; junction bases outside the gene matches: 1. The CDR3 spans 13 residues. The CDR3 is CASSLGGDNEQFF. CDR3 DNA sequence: TGTGCCAGCAGTTTGGGAGGGGACAATGAGCAGTTCTTC.

The J gene is TRBJ1-5, the V gene TRBV10-3; no reliable D call. This CDR3 is 17 amino acids long. The V end was cut by 5 bases, the J end by 1 base, with 18 bases between. Per the germline V gene, CDR1 is ENHRY and CDR2 is SYGVKD. The CDR3: CAISKRSSMGSNQPQHF. The CDR3 coding sequence is TGTGCCATCAGTAAAAGGTCCTCCATGGGAAGCAATCAGCCCCAGCATTTT.

V usage is TRBV4-2 and J usage is TRBJ2-4, with 9 bases aligning to TRBD2. V dropped 4 bases and J dropped 5; count of bases not matched to a gene: 15. This CDR3 region has 18 residues. Looked up from germline, CDR1 is LGHNA and CDR2 is YNFKEQ. In nucleotides, the CDR3 is TGTGCCAGCAGCCCCTCAGGGGTGCGGGAGGGGTCGGAAAACATTCAGTACTTC. Protein: CASSPSGVREGSENIQYF.

In DNA, the CDR3 is TGTGCCAGCAGTCACCGGGACCCCAGGGAAGCTTTCTTT. Translating it yields CASSHRDPREAFF. The chain combines TRBV27 with TRBJ1-1; D is perhaps TRBD1 (5 bases). CDR1 and CDR2 from the germline V gene are MNHEY and SMNVEV (reference sequence). The CDR3 loop spans 13 amino acids. V lost 5 bases, J lost 8 bases, and 15 bases lay in between.

There are a few counts of this clonotype. This chain uses TRBV4-1 with TRBJ2-7, with D perhaps matching TRBD1 (5 bases). Deletions cut 0 bases from V and 2 bases from J, with 14 bases between. Germline CDR1 reads MGHRA; CDR2 reads YSYEKL. The CDR3 is 16 amino acids. The CDR3 DNA is TGCGCCAGCAGCCAAGAGGGGCCTATGACGACCTACGAGCAGTACTTC. It specifies CASSQEGPMTTYEQYF.

The table lists this clonotype with a few counts. The chain is built from TRBV14 and TRBJ2-7; D assignment may be TRBD1 or TRBD2 (5 bases each). This CDR3 region has 16 residues. Germline lookup yields CDR1 SGHDN and CDR2 FVKESK. The ends were cut back, 2 bases at V and 1 base at J, with 15 bases in the middle. CDR3 loop: CASSQLPGRGSYEQYF. DNA for the CDR3: TGTGCCAGCAGCCAACTGCCGGGACGCGGGTCCTACGAGCAGTACTTC.

In this sample, this clonotype turned up once. This sequence joins TRBV6-5 and TRBJ2-3; either TRBD1 or TRBD2 may fit D (5 bases each). The length of the CDR3 is 15 residues. V lost 6 bases and J 4 bases, leaving 17 bases between the germline ends. The V gene's germline CDR1 is MNHEY and CDR2 SVGAGI. The CDR3 DNA is TGTGCCAGCAGCGATTCGGGACGAGGGGCAGATACGCAGTATTTT. Protein product: CASSDSGRGADTQYF.

This sequence joins TRBV4-2 and TRBJ2-7, with TRBD2 matching over 7 bases. CDR1 is LGHNA and CDR2 is YNFKEQ in the germline V gene. V lost 0 bases and J lost 7; bases outside the gene matches: 9. CDR3 length equals 15 residues. DNA for the CDR3: TGTGCCAGCAGCCAAGATCGGGTGGGAGCGGGGGAGCAGTACTTC. This encodes CASSQDRVGAGEQYF.